The rows below give T cell receptor beta chains drawn from one sample of a study of T cell repertoires in cytomegalovirus infection. TCRdb passed the reads through MiXCR, listing each CDR3 protein once. The table shows around 440,000 distinct CDR3 sequences, with about 11% occurring only once. Sequenced: PBMCs. Source of these receptors: a human donor in good health (CMV status not recorded). Some clones in this sample may be carry-over from other donors' samples. CDR3s leave out the opening cysteine and the closing phenylalanine or tryptophan. The D gene is left open where the match is weak.

-	TRBV7-8	TRBJ1-6	ASSLNAGYNSPLH
-	TRBV12-3/TRBV12-4	TRBJ1-6	ASRLMDHGSPLH
TRBD2	TRBV2	TRBJ2-3	ASSDLAGGGDTQY
-	TRBV28	TRBJ2-5	ASREGFQETQY
TRBD1	TRBV6-1	TRBJ2-7	ATRGWQGAYEQY
-	TRBV2	TRBJ1-4	ASNPAGASNEKLF
-	TRBV28	TRBJ2-7	ASTTGTAVHEQY
TRBD2	TRBV20-1	TRBJ2-3	SASGTSEGDTQY
TRBD1	TRBV6-1	TRBJ1-2	ASRLGQGSLYGYT
-	TRBV10-3	TRBJ1-2	AITPDDRTYGYT
-	TRBV4-2	TRBJ2-1	ASSQVGARSDEQF
-	TRBV18	TRBJ1-1	ASSPVRGDLNTEAF
TRBD1	TRBV2	TRBJ1-6	ASKGTGALSSYNSPLH
-	TRBV19	TRBJ1-1	ASSIGRENTEAF
TRBD1	TRBV18	TRBJ2-2	ASSATQGHNTGELF
TRBD2	TRBV12-3/TRBV12-4	TRBJ2-7	ASSAGGLISYEQY
-	TRBV12-5	TRBJ1-2	ASGEVPFYGYT
-	TRBV7-9	TRBJ2-5	ASSQTGLGQETQY
TRBD2	TRBV27	TRBJ2-2	ASSWGGRAGELF
TRBD1	TRBV18	TRBJ2-5	ASSPRQGEETQY
-	TRBV14	TRBJ1-5	ASSQGGPQH
-	TRBV5-6	TRBJ2-7	ASSSRLDLYEQY